This TCR beta chain was profiled in a study of Graves' ophthalmopathy and Graves' hyperthyroidism. Amplification from RNA transcripts yielded the TCR beta CDR3 regions. The library came from an HTBI-primed first-round RT-PCR and a second-round multiplex PCR. TCRdb recomputed calls from the multiplex PCR reads with MiXCR, one row per CDR3 protein. The repertoire holds 900,000 to 1,200,000 distinct CDR3 sequences, about two fifths seen once, with over 8.5% in the top ten. Recruitment covered hyperthyroidism patients aged 18 to 65 whose new diagnosis was of under 2 months' duration. Serum thyroxine and TRAb, along with clinical symptoms, thyroid ultrasound and orbital computed tomography, were what diagnosis relied on. The TCR sequence derives from an adult man with Graves' hyperthyroidism. The source material was peripheral blood or thyroid tissue (not recorded which).

The CDR3 DNA follows: TGTGCCAGCAGGTCTGGGACAGGGATTGGGAATCAGCCCCAGCATTTT. Its translation: CASRSGTGIGNQPQHF. The chain is built from TRBV7-8 and TRBJ1-5, with 9 bases matching TRBD1. Germline CDR1 and CDR2: SGHVS and FQNEAQ. The CDR3 is 16 residues long. V was pared by 6 bases and J by 4 bases, with 10 bases of the junction left unmatched.